A single sample gave rise to the 22 T cell receptor beta chains below, sequenced in a study of T cell responses to AZD1222 COVID-19 vaccine. The method was immunoSEQ multiplex PCR; TCRdb's version includes in-frame clones alone and lacks a portion of them. Counted here are 110,000 or so clones, about 91% occurring once; the ten biggest clones make up less than 8.5%. Material: peripheral blood, obtained on day 0 of AZD1222 vaccination. The receptors here all came from an adult in good health.

This sequence joins TRBV6-5 and TRBJ2-3; D might be TRBD2 (5 bases). Germline CDR1 is MNHEY and CDR2 is SVGAGI. The CDR3 runs to 15 residues. V was cut by 5 bases and J by 4 bases, with 16 bases left in between. CDR3: CASSRTGFPPDTQYF. CDR3 nucleotide sequence: TGTGCCAGCAGTAGGACGGGGTTCCCTCCAGATACGCAGTATTTT.

This clone was recorded a few times. This chain connects TRBV7-9 to TRBJ2-1; 8 bases agree with TRBD2. CDR1 and CDR2 from the germline V gene are SEHNR and FQNEAQ (reference sequence). The CDR3 contains 14 residues. V gave up 1 base and J gave up 8 bases; unmatched junction bases: 4. CDR3 sequence: CASSLGLAIDEQFF. In nucleotides, the CDR3 is TGTGCCAGCAGCTTAGGACTAGCGATAGATGAGCAGTTCTTC.

This chain joins TRBV5-6 and TRBJ1-6; D might be TRBD1 (5 bases). The germline CDR1 and CDR2 sequences are SGHDT and YYEEEE. This CDR3 has 16 residues. Trimming took 0 bases from V and 7 from J, leaving 14 bases between them. The CDR3 coding sequence is TGTGCCAGCAGCTTGGGGGGACCTGGGGCCAATTCACCCCTCCACTTT. As protein: CASSLGGPGANSPLHF. Together with reference TRBV5-6 and TRBJ1-6, the CDR3 gives the full variable domain: DAGVTQSPTHLIKTRGQQVTLRCSPKSGHDTVSWYQQALGQGPQFIFQYYEEEERQRGNFPDRFSGHQFPNYSSELNVNALLLGDSALYLCASSLGGPGANSPLHFGNGTRLTVT.

This chain joins TRBV7-2 and TRBJ1-1; D ambiguous. CDR3 length: 13 residues. V gave up 3 bases and J gave up 3 bases, with 8 bases separating them. Germline CDR1 and CDR2: SGHTA and FQGNSA. CDR3 DNA sequence: TGTGCCAGCAGCTTCGTCAAGGACACTGAAGCTTTCTTT. The encoded protein is CASSFVKDTEAFF.

The CDR3 sequence is CASSPLVEPRGYTF. The DNA for the CDR3 is TGTGCCAGTAGTCCACTCGTCGAGCCTCGGGGTTACACCTTC. The chain recombines TRBV19 with TRBJ1-2; D gene uncertain. Germline CDR1 and CDR2: LNHDA and SQIVND (reference sequence). CDR3 length equals 14 residues. V was pared by 5 bases and J by 11 bases, with 21 bases between.

The CDR3 DNA sequence: TGCGCCAGCAGCCCCTCTACCAGCGGGGCATCAGGTGATACGCAGTATTTT. It encodes CASSPSTSGASGDTQYF. V and J are TRBV4-1 and TRBJ2-3; 7 bases are a match to TRBD2. Trimming at V came to 4 bases and at J to 6 bases, leaving 16 bases not matched to a gene. CDR1 is MGHRA, CDR2 YSYEKL, per germline. This CDR3 contains 17 residues.

The genes are TRBV3-1 (or the pseudogene TRBV3-2) and TRBJ2-7, with a tentative D call TRBD1 (6 bases). Looked up from germline, CDR1 is LGHDT and CDR2 is YNNKEL (reference sequence). This CDR3 has 14 amino acids. Trimming pared 6 bases from V and 2 bases from J, leaving 14 bases between. The CDR3 region is CASSRRGMAYEQYF. The CDR3 bases are TGTGCCAGCAGTCGCAGGGGAATGGCCTACGAGCAGTACTTC.

This chain links TRBV18 with TRBJ1-6; D perhaps matches TRBD1 (5 bases). CDR3 length: 16 amino acids. Germline lookup yields CDR1 KGHSH and CDR2 LQKENI. V lost 1 base to trimming and J lost 7 bases, with 14 bases between them. The CDR3 spells CASSPLRGGRNSPLHF. In DNA form, the CDR3 reads TGTGCCAGCTCACCACTCCGGGGCGGCAGAAATTCACCCCTCCACTTT.

The chain recombines TRBV7-2 with TRBJ1-5; D not certain. Germline V gene lookup returns CDR1 SGHTA and CDR2 FQGNSA. The CDR3 loop spans 14 amino acids. V dropped 3 bases and J dropped 7 bases, with 13 bases sitting between them. The CDR3 nucleotides read TGTGCCAGCAGCTTGGTTCCTCTTGGACAGCCCCAGCATTTT. Its protein is CASSLVPLGQPQHF.

This chain links TRBV9 with TRBJ1-6; no reliable D call. The CDR3 has 14 residues. CDR1 is SGDLS, CDR2 YYNGEE, per germline. Trimming shortened V by 0 bases and J by 9 bases, and 10 bases separated the two germline ends. The DNA of the CDR3 is TGTGCCAGCAGCGTAGCCGGGGATGGTTCACCCCTCCACTTT. As protein: CASSVAGDGSPLHF.

The chain couples TRBV18 to TRBJ1-2; a weak D match, TRBD1 (5 bases). The CDR3 totals 14 residues. V lost 3 bases to trimming and J lost 5 bases, with 13 bases between them. The germline CDR1 and CDR2 sequences are KGHSH and LQKENI. CDR3 loop: CASSPGAVGYGYTF. For the CDR3, the DNA is TGTGCCAGCTCACCCGGGGCGGTTGGGTATGGCTACACCTTC.

The chain employs TRBV6-5 and TRBJ1-1; D is undetermined. Germline CDR1 and CDR2: MNHEY and SVGAGI. The V end lost 5 bases, the J end lost 2 bases, and 12 bases lay between the germline ends. The CDR3 runs to 14 residues. CDR3 sequence (DNA): TGTGCCAGCAGTCAGGTAGCGGGAAACACTGAAGCTTTCTTT. It is translated as CASSQVAGNTEAFF.

V usage is TRBV12-3 or TRBV12-4 and J usage is TRBJ2-3; D is ambiguous. V was clipped by 5 bases and J by 4 bases, with 7 bases between them. The CDR3 consists of 12 residues. This CDR3 reads CASSGVADTQYF. CDR3 in DNA: TGTGCCAGCAGTGGGGTTGCAGATACGCAGTATTTT.

Worth noting for this clone: At one boundary the junction diverges from the germline segment, which might be a read error. The chain uses TRBV7-7 and TRBJ2-1; D unclear. The CDR3 length is 13 residues. CDR1 is SSHAT and CDR2 is FNYEAQ in the germline V gene (reference sequence). The CDR3 is CASSSSPLNEQFF. CDR3 DNA: TGTGCTAGCAGCTCCAGCCCCCTAAATGAGCAGTTCTTC.

The chain uses TRBV4-2 and TRBJ1-5; tentative D call: TRBD1 (5 bases). The CDR3 covers 15 residues. Trimming stripped 1 base from V and 5 bases from J, with 12 bases between. The germline gives CDR1 LGHNA, CDR2 YNFKEQ. The CDR3 DNA is TGTGCCAGCAGCCAAGGATTGGGGGGTTATCAGCCCCAGCATTTT. Protein sequence: CASSQGLGGYQPQHF.

V is TRBV5-4 and J is TRBJ1-1; the D gene is possibly TRBD1 (6 bases). V lost 4 bases, J lost 3 bases, and 19 bases lay in between. The germline V gene encodes CDR1 SGHNT and CDR2 YYREEE (reference sequence). The CDR3 extends over 16 amino acids. This CDR3 is CASSPGGHPGDTEAFF. The CDR3 nucleotides are TGTGCCAGCAGCCCCGGGGGACACCCTGGGGACACTGAAGCTTTCTTT.

Notes on this clone: Germline is not matched at one junction end, which may reflect a read error. The chain joins TRBV2 to TRBJ1-4; 9 bases map to TRBD1. Germline V gene sequence: CDR1 SNHLY, CDR2 FYNNEI. The CDR3 spans 13 residues. This CDR3 reads CAGWTGENEKLFF. The CDR3 region has the DNA TGTGCCGGATGGACAGGGGAGAATGAAAAGCTGTTTTTT.

V and J are TRBV5-4 and TRBJ1-1; 9 bases fit TRBD1. J was trimmed by 7 bases and V by 2 bases; bases with no gene match: 6. The length of the CDR3 is 14 residues. Germline loops: CDR1 SGHNT, CDR2 YYREEE (reference sequence). The CDR3 DNA sequence: TGTGCCAGCAGCTTCCCGACAGGGGGGCTTGAAGCTTTCTTT. Translation: CASSFPTGGLEAFF.

The rearrangement joins TRBV6-5 to TRBJ1-1; the D is unclear. Germline assignment: CDR1 MNHEY and CDR2 SVGAGI. The CDR3 sequence is 15 residues long. With 0 bases removed from V and 5 bases from J, the gap between germline ends came to 13 bases. This CDR3 reads CASSYSMWLGTEAFF. For the CDR3, the DNA is TGTGCCAGCAGTTACTCGATGTGGCTGGGGACTGAAGCTTTCTTT.

The CDR3 sequence: CASRPTSGGANEQFF. In DNA, the CDR3 is TGTGCCAGCCGACCGACTAGCGGGGGGGCGAATGAGCAGTTCTTC. The rearrangement joins TRBV6-5 to TRBJ2-1; TRBD2 agrees at 14 bases. Germline CDR1 reads MNHEY; CDR2 reads SVGAGI. The CDR3 length is 15 residues. With V trimmed by 8 bases and J by 7 bases, 7 bases remained unmatched.

The chain couples TRBV9 to TRBJ1-1; D may be TRBD1 (5 bases). CDR1 and CDR2 from the germline V gene are SGDLS and YYNGEE. CDR3 length equals 14 residues. V gave up 4 bases and J gave up 1 base, with 11 bases separating them. Here the CDR3 reads CASSPGGWNTEAFF. The CDR3 bases are TGTGCCAGCAGCCCCGGGGGGTGGAACACTGAAGCTTTCTTT.

The rearrangement uses TRBV7-8 and TRBJ2-1, with D uncertain. In germline, CDR1 is SGHVS, CDR2 FQNEAQ. The germline V and J ends were trimmed by 1 base and 5 bases, with 9 bases remaining between them. The length of the CDR3 is 14 residues. CDR3 loop: CASSLVAFDNEQFF. The CDR3 DNA is TGTGCCAGCAGCTTAGTCGCATTTGACAATGAGCAGTTCTTC.